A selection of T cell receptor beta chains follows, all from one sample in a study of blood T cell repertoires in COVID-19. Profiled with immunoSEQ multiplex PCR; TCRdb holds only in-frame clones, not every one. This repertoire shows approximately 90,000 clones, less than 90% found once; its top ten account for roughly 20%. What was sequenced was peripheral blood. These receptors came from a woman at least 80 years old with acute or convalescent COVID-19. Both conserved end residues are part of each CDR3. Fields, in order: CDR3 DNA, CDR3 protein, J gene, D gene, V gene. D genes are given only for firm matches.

cdr3_nt: TGCGCCAGCAGCCAAAACTTCCAAAACTATGGCTACACCTTC
cdr3_aa: CASSQNFQNYGYTF
j_call: TRBJ1-2
d_call: -
v_call: TRBV4-1

cdr3_nt: TGTGCCAGCAGCGTAGACGAGGTTAGCGGGGGTGGAACAGATACGCAGTATTTT
cdr3_aa: CASSVDEVSGGGTDTQYF
j_call: TRBJ2-3
d_call: TRBD2
v_call: TRBV9

cdr3_nt: TGTGCCAGCAGCTTCCGAGGGGGAAACACTGAAGCTTTCTTT
cdr3_aa: CASSFRGGNTEAFF
j_call: TRBJ1-1
d_call: -
v_call: TRBV11-3

cdr3_nt: TGTGCCAGCAGCTTTAGCAGGGGGCGTACCGCCTCAACTAATGAAAAACTGTTTTTT
cdr3_aa: CASSFSRGRTASTNEKLFF
j_call: TRBJ1-4
d_call: TRBD1
v_call: TRBV5-6

cdr3_nt: TGTGCCAGCAATCTTCTACATCAGCCCCAGCATTTT
cdr3_aa: CASNLLHQPQHF
j_call: TRBJ1-5
d_call: -
v_call: TRBV28

cdr3_nt: TGTGCCAGCAGCGTAGAACAGTTAAATTCACCCCTCCACTTT
cdr3_aa: CASSVEQLNSPLHF
j_call: TRBJ1-6
d_call: -
v_call: TRBV9

cdr3_nt: TGTGCCAGCTCACCACGGCGGGTTGCATCGAACACCGGGGAGCTGTTTTTT
cdr3_aa: CASSPRRVASNTGELFF
j_call: TRBJ2-2
d_call: -
v_call: TRBV18

cdr3_nt: TGTGCCAGCAGCATACCCGGGGGTCAGTCGCCTTGGTCCGATACGCAGTATTTT
cdr3_aa: CASSIPGGQSPWSDTQYF
j_call: TRBJ2-3
d_call: -
v_call: TRBV5-4

cdr3_nt: TGCGCCAGCAGCTCCATGGACAGGGGAATTTACGAGCAGTACTTC
cdr3_aa: CASSSMDRGIYEQYF
j_call: TRBJ2-7
d_call: TRBD1
v_call: TRBV5-1

cdr3_nt: TGTGCCAGCAGCTTAACGGCTAGCGGGATGAACGGCAATGAGCAGTTCTTC
cdr3_aa: CASSLTASGMNGNEQFF
j_call: TRBJ2-1
d_call: TRBD2
v_call: TRBV7-3

cdr3_nt: TGCGCCAGCAGCCCCACAGGGGGCGGCTCGAACACTGAAGCTTTCTTT
cdr3_aa: CASSPTGGGSNTEAFF
j_call: TRBJ1-1
d_call: TRBD1
v_call: TRBV5-1